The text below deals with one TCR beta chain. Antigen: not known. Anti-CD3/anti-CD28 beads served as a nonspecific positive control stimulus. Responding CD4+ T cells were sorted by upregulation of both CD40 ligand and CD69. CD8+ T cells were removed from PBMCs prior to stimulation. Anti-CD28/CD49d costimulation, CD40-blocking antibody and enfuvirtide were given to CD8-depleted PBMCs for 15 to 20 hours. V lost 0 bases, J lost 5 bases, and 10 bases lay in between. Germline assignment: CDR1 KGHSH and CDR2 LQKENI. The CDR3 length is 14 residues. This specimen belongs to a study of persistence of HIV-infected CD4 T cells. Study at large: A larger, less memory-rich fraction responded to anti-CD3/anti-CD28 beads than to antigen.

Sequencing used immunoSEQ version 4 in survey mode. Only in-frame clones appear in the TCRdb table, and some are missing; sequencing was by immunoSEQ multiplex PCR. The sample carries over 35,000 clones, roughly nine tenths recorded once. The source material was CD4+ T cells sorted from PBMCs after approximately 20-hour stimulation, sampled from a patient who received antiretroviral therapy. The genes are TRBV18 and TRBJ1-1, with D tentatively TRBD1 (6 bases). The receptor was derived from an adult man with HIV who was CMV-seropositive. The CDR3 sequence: CASSPPKGDTEAFF. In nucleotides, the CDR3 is TGTGCCAGCTCACCACCGAAGGGGGATACTGAAGCTTTCTTT. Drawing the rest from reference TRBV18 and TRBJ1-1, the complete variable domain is NAGVMQNPRHLVRRRGQEARLRCSPMKGHSHVYWYRQLPEEGLKFMVYLQKENIIDESGMPKERFSAEFPKEGPSILRIQQVVRGDSAAYFCASSPPKGDTEAFFGQGTRLTVV.